The clone carrying this T cell receptor beta chain was counted between two and nine times. TCRdb reprocessed the 5' RACE reads with MiXCR, giving one entry per CDR3 protein. The top ten clones hold about 38% of a sample with about 190,000 distinct CDR3 sequences, about 16% of them seen once. Losses at the gene ends were 5 bases for V and 7 bases for J; bases not matched to a gene: 11. This CDR3 has 16 amino acids. Germline CDR1 is SGHDT and CDR2 is YYEEEE. The sample is drawn from a study of identical twins. These data were likewise used in another study, on T cells expressing NK-cell markers. This second report adds: With respect to HCMV, most of the eight sequenced donors were seropositive, and one was seronegative. Over 5 donors had dominant NKG2C+ clonotypes that comprised roughly 1.0-7.5% of their CD8+ T cells. Among four donors, these clonotypes also ranked first in the CD3+CD56-NKG2C+ fraction.

The V gene is TRBV5-6, the J gene TRBJ2-1; 11 positions match TRBD2. The TCR sequence derives from a woman younger than 30 in good health. The sample comprised CD8+ T cells sorted from blood. CDR3 amino acids: CASRKLAGERRNEQFF. For the CDR3, the DNA is TGTGCCAGCAGGAAACTAGCGGGAGAAAGAAGGAATGAGCAGTTCTTC.